These 9 T cell receptor beta chains originate from one sample sequenced in a study of somatic mutations in T cells in chronic GVHD. TCRdb's copy holds only in-frame clones and misses some; the assay was immunoSEQ multiplex PCR. This table holds about 13,000 clones, around four fifths found once. The sequencing sample was made of Vbeta20-negative CD4+ T cells from blood. Source of these receptors: a male patient aged 45 to 59 with chronic graft-versus-host disease. Part of the T cells may come from the graft donor.

The chain joins TRBV19 to TRBJ2-3; the match to TRBD2 covers 8 bases. The V segment lost 6 bases and the J segment 1 base; nucleotides outside the gene matches: 3. This CDR3 is built from 14 residues. Germline V gene lookup returns CDR1 LNHDA and CDR2 SQIVND (reference sequence). The CDR3 region has the DNA TGTGCCAGTAGCGGGGGGGCCGGCACAGATACGCAGTATTTT. Its translation is CASSGGAGTDTQYF.

This rearrangement joins TRBV10-3 to TRBJ2-3; 7 bases map to TRBD1. After removal of 2 bases from V and 6 bases from J, the junction contained 8 bases not matched to a gene. Germline lookup yields CDR1 ENHRY and CDR2 SYGVKD. CDR3 length: 15 residues. The CDR3 sequence: CAISEDKGAGDTQYF. The CDR3, as DNA: TGTGCCATCAGTGAGGATAAGGGGGCCGGGGATACGCAGTATTTT.

V is TRBV7-8 and J is TRBJ1-5; no reliable D call. In germline, CDR1 is SGHVS, CDR2 FQNEAQ. Trimming took 5 bases from V and 0 from J, leaving 14 bases between them. The CDR3 is 16 residues long. CDR3 in DNA: TGTGCCAGCAGCCACGTCAGGACTGATAGCAATCAGCCCCAGCATTTT. Its protein is CASSHVRTDSNQPQHF.

The rearrangement joins TRBV18 to TRBJ1-1, with 9 bases lining up with TRBD1. The CDR3 is 14 residues long. Trimming cost V 5 bases and J 5 bases; bases outside gene matches: 6. The V gene's germline CDR1 is KGHSH and CDR2 LQKENI. CDR3 sequence reads: CASSKGQGGTEAFF. The CDR3 DNA sequence: TGTGCCAGCTCAAAGGGACAGGGTGGGACTGAAGCTTTCTTT.

The chain has TRBV4-3 and TRBJ2-7; TRBD1 matches 11 bases. This CDR3 contains 17 residues. The V gene end was trimmed by 0 bases and the J gene end by 3 bases; junction bases not matched to a gene: 7. Germline assignment: CDR1 LGHNA and CDR2 YSLEER. This CDR3 reads CASSQDMGGTGGYEQYF. In DNA, the CDR3 is TGCGCCAGCAGCCAAGATATGGGGGGGACAGGGGGCTACGAGCAGTACTTC.

The V and J genes are TRBV5-5 and TRBJ2-7; D not resolved. Germline V lookup: CDR1 SGHKS, CDR2 YYEKEE (reference sequence). This CDR3 is built from 13 residues. Deletions cut 3 bases from V and 6 bases from J, with 13 bases between. DNA of the CDR3: TGTGCCAGCAGCTGGCGGATCCAGACCGAGCAGTACTTC. Protein: CASSWRIQTEQYF.

This clone occurred once. V and J are TRBV10-3 and TRBJ2-7; 7 bases are shared with TRBD1. This CDR3 region has 12 residues. V lost 6 bases to trimming and J lost 2 bases; unmatched junction nucleotides: 1. Germline CDR1 is ENHRY and CDR2 is SYGVKD. The DNA for the CDR3 is TGTGCCATCAGCGACAGGGCCTACGAGCAGTACTTC. Translated, it gives CAISDRAYEQYF.

The V call is TRBV7-6, the J call TRBJ2-5; TRBD2 matches 7 bases. Unmatched junction bases numbered 7, after V lost 5 bases and J lost 1 base. Germline values: CDR1 SGHVS, CDR2 FNYEAQ. This CDR3 is 15 amino acids long. The CDR3 DNA sequence: TGTGCCAGCAGCCCGATTACGGGAGGCCAAGAGACCCAGTACTTC. Translation gives CASSPITGGQETQYF.

The rearrangement uses TRBV21-1 and TRBJ1-3; TRBD1, the table's D call, lacks a check against the DNA. TRBV21-1 is reported as a pseudogene. This CDR3 region has 17 residues. CDR3 loop: CASSMGIGARSGNTIYF. The CDR3 DNA is TGTGCCAGCAGCATGGGTATTGGGGCTAGATCGGGAAACACCATATATTTT.